These 2 T cell receptor beta chains were sequenced from one sample in a study of blood T cell repertoires in COVID-19. Clones were read by immunoSEQ multiplex PCR, and TCRdb kept only the in-frame ones, dropping some. The sample has fewer than 30,000 clones; around four fifths are singletons. The specimen was peripheral blood. These receptors originate from a woman between 65 and 79 years old with active or convalescent COVID-19.

V and J are TRBV10-3 and TRBJ2-1, with D perhaps matching TRBD1 (7 bases). Germline-derived CDR1 and CDR2 are ENHRY and SYGVKD. The CDR3 covers 16 residues. V dropped 3 bases and J dropped 3 bases, with 15 bases sitting between them. This CDR3 reads CAISDFRGVNYNEQFF. The CDR3 nucleotides read TGTGCCATCAGTGACTTCAGGGGGGTCAACTACAATGAGCAGTTCTTC.

Judged by abundance, this clone is medium-sized. The chain joins TRBV27 to TRBJ1-3, with a tentative D call TRBD1 (5 bases). The CDR3 sequence is 13 residues long. The V gene's germline CDR1 is MNHEY and CDR2 SMNVEV (reference sequence). The V and J ends lost 6 bases and 0 bases respectively, with 6 bases between them. The CDR3 nucleotides are TGTGCCAGCAGGGACATCTCTGGAAACACCATATATTTT. This translates into CASRDISGNTIYF.